Listed below are T cell receptor beta chains from one sample, sequenced in a study of technical replicates of blood from a handful of donors. Assay used: immunoSEQ multiplex PCR; TCRdb lists only in-frame clones, some missing. The sample yields 75,000 to 90,000 clones, 85% to 95% seen once. The sequenced sample was T cells isolated from PBMCs. The receptors were gathered from a human donor in good health. CDR3s include the opening cysteine and the closing phenylalanine or tryptophan. The D gene is left open where the match is weak. Where a row states a size, it is once, few, many or the class of an expanded clone; other rows omit it.

j_call: TRBJ1-1
d_call: NA
v_call: TRBV19
clone_size: NA
cdr3_nt: TGTGCCAGTAGTTTTCGTCGACAGCTTGGAAACACTGAAGCTTTCTTT
cdr3_aa: CASSFRRQLGNTEAFF

j_call: TRBJ2-3
d_call: TRBD1
v_call: TRBV4-1
clone_size: NA
cdr3_nt: TGCGCCAGCAGCCCGACAGGGACCCCAGATACGCAGTATTTT
cdr3_aa: CASSPTGTPDTQYF

j_call: TRBJ2-7
d_call: TRBD2
v_call: TRBV18
clone_size: NA
cdr3_nt: TGTGCCAGCCTACCCACCGGACTAGATCTCGAGCAGTACTTC
cdr3_aa: CASLPTGLDLEQYF

j_call: TRBJ2-1
d_call: NA
v_call: TRBV6-5
clone_size: NA
cdr3_nt: TGTGCCAGCATGGACACGACAGGAGCCTACAATGAGCAGTTCTTC
cdr3_aa: CASMDTTGAYNEQFF

j_call: TRBJ1-5
d_call: NA
v_call: TRBV28
clone_size: NA
cdr3_nt: TGTGCCAGCAGTCCCGGCGCAGGGCTTCAGCCCCAGCATTTT
cdr3_aa: CASSPGAGLQPQHF

j_call: TRBJ2-3
d_call: NA
v_call: TRBV5-1
clone_size: NA
cdr3_nt: TGCGCCAGCAGCCGGGCGGGGGCCACAGATACGCAGTATTTT
cdr3_aa: CASSRAGATDTQYF

j_call: TRBJ1-1
d_call: NA
v_call: TRBV19
clone_size: few
cdr3_nt: TGTGCCAGTAGTATATACAGCTCCATGAACACTGAAGCTTTCTTT
cdr3_aa: CASSIYSSMNTEAFF

j_call: TRBJ2-1
d_call: NA
v_call: TRBV11-2
clone_size: NA
cdr3_nt: TGTGCCAGCAGCGAAACACTAGGAAGGTACAATGAGCAGTTCTTC
cdr3_aa: CASSETLGRYNEQFF

j_call: TRBJ1-1
d_call: TRBD1
v_call: TRBV2
clone_size: NA
cdr3_nt: TGTGCCAGCAGTGATCGACAGGGAAGCACTGAAGCTTTCTTT
cdr3_aa: CASSDRQGSTEAFF

j_call: TRBJ2-7
d_call: NA
v_call: TRBV2
clone_size: NA
cdr3_nt: TGTGCCAGCAGTTATAATTACGAGCAGTACTTC
cdr3_aa: CASSYNYEQYF

j_call: TRBJ2-7
d_call: TRBD2
v_call: TRBV4-1
clone_size: NA
cdr3_nt: TGCGCCAGCAGCCAAGAGGAACTACGCGTAGGGCTCCCAGGACTAGCGGGATACGAGCAGTACTTC
cdr3_aa: CASSQEELRVGLPGLAGYEQYF

j_call: TRBJ2-7
d_call: NA
v_call: TRBV6-1
clone_size: NA
cdr3_nt: TGTGCCAGCAGTGAAGCGTTGGGCAGTCCCTACGAGCAGTACTTC
cdr3_aa: CASSEALGSPYEQYF

j_call: TRBJ2-4
d_call: TRBD1
v_call: TRBV11-2
clone_size: NA
cdr3_nt: TGTGCCAGCAGATGGGGACAGGGGGGGATCATTCAGTACTTC
cdr3_aa: CASRWGQGGIIQYF

j_call: TRBJ1-2
d_call: NA
v_call: TRBV28
clone_size: NA
cdr3_nt: TGTGCCAGCAGTTTAACGGGGAGGGATGGCTACACCTTC
cdr3_aa: CASSLTGRDGYTF

j_call: TRBJ2-1
d_call: NA
v_call: TRBV7-9
clone_size: once
cdr3_nt: TGTGCCAGCAGCTTCGACTGGGAGCAGTTCTTC
cdr3_aa: CASSFDWEQFF

j_call: TRBJ2-2
d_call: NA
v_call: TRBV28
clone_size: NA
cdr3_nt: TGTGCCAGCATACCAAGCTCAGGGGTAGGCGGGGAGCTGTTTTTT
cdr3_aa: CASIPSSGVGGELFF

j_call: TRBJ1-1
d_call: TRBD1
v_call: TRBV9
clone_size: NA
cdr3_nt: TGTGCCAGCAGCACAACCGGGACAGGGTCCACTGAAGCTTTCTTT
cdr3_aa: CASSTTGTGSTEAFF

j_call: TRBJ2-1
d_call: NA
v_call: TRBV27
clone_size: NA
cdr3_nt: TGTGCCAGCAGTTTTGAGGGAATCTCCTACAATGAGCAGTTCTTC
cdr3_aa: CASSFEGISYNEQFF

j_call: TRBJ2-5
d_call: TRBD2
v_call: TRBV4-2
clone_size: NA
cdr3_nt: TGTGCCAGCAGCCAAGGGGCTAGCGGGACGGAGACCCAGTACTTC
cdr3_aa: CASSQGASGTETQYF

j_call: TRBJ2-3
d_call: TRBD1
v_call: TRBV5-6
clone_size: NA
cdr3_nt: TGTGCCAGCAGCTTCCTACAGGGGGATACGCAGTATTTT
cdr3_aa: CASSFLQGDTQYF

j_call: TRBJ2-6
d_call: NA
v_call: TRBV27
clone_size: NA
cdr3_nt: TGTGCCAGCAGGGGCAGGTTCTCTGGGGCCAACGTCCTGACTTTC
cdr3_aa: CASRGRFSGANVLTF

j_call: TRBJ2-7
d_call: TRBD1
v_call: TRBV13
clone_size: NA
cdr3_nt: TGTGCCAGCAGCTCGACAGGGAGCGACGAGCAGTACTTC
cdr3_aa: CASSSTGSDEQYF

j_call: TRBJ2-3
d_call: TRBD1
v_call: TRBV30
clone_size: NA
cdr3_nt: TGTGCCTCTTCCGACAGGGGACGGAGCACAGATACGCAGTATTTT
cdr3_aa: CASSDRGRSTDTQYF

j_call: TRBJ2-7
d_call: NA
v_call: TRBV5-1
clone_size: NA
cdr3_nt: TGCGCCAGCAGCTTGGACCCAGGGCTGGGCGAGCAGTACTTC
cdr3_aa: CASSLDPGLGEQYF

j_call: TRBJ2-1
d_call: NA
v_call: TRBV6-1
clone_size: NA
cdr3_nt: TGTGCCAGCAGTGATCCGGGAGTAGCTGAGCAGTTCTTC
cdr3_aa: CASSDPGVAEQFF

j_call: TRBJ2-7
d_call: TRBD1
v_call: TRBV5-1
clone_size: NA
cdr3_nt: TGCGCCAGCAGCTTGGCCGGGACAGGGTATTGGGGCGACGAGCAGTACTTC
cdr3_aa: CASSLAGTGYWGDEQYF

j_call: TRBJ2-1
d_call: TRBD2
v_call: TRBV7-9
clone_size: NA
cdr3_nt: TGTGCCAGCAGCCGCGGGGGGGAGGGCATGTTCTTC
cdr3_aa: CASSRGGEGMFF